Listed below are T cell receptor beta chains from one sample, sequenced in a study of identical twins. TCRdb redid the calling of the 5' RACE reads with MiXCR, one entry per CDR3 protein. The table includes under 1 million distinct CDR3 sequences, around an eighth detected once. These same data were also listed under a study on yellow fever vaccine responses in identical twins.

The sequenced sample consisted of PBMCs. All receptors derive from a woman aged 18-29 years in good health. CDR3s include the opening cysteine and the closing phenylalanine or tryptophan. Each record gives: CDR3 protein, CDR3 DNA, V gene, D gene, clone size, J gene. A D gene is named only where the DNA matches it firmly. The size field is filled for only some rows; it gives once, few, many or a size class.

CASSYTRTQGSNQPQHF	TGTGCCAGCAGCTATACCCGGACCCAGGGCAGCAATCAGCCCCAGCATTTT	TRBV27	NA	few	TRBJ1-5
CATSRPFATNEQFF	TGTGCCACCAGCAGGCCATTCGCTACCAATGAGCAGTTCTTC	TRBV15	NA	many	TRBJ2-1
CASSLRGLNEQFF	TGTGCCAGCAGCCTGCGGGGGCTCAATGAGCAGTTCTTC	TRBV6-1	NA	NA	TRBJ2-1
CASSYAAGGGNEQFF	TGTGCCAGCAGTTACGCGGCGGGAGGAGGCAATGAGCAGTTCTTC	TRBV6-5	TRBD2	NA	TRBJ2-1
CASSTWTSGITDTQYF	TGTGCCAGCAGCACCTGGACTAGCGGGATTACAGATACGCAGTATTTT	TRBV7-8	TRBD2	NA	TRBJ2-3
CATLAGDPDTQYF	TGTGCCACACTAGCGGGAGACCCAGATACGCAGTATTTT	TRBV10-3	TRBD2	few	TRBJ2-3
CASSYYSSGMEEAFF	TGTGCCAGCAGTTACTATTCATCAGGGATGGAGGAAGCTTTCTTT	TRBV6-5	NA	few	TRBJ1-1
CASSAHSTGANVLTF	TGTGCCAGCAGCGCACACTCGACTGGGGCCAACGTCCTGACTTTC	TRBV28	NA	NA	TRBJ2-6
CASSQESIGQGYSPLHF	TGTGCCAGCAGCCAAGAGTCGATCGGACAGGGTTATTCACCCCTCCACTTT	TRBV4-2	TRBD1	NA	TRBJ1-6
CASSDRSPADTQYF	TGTGCCAGCAGTGACCGGTCGCCGGCAGATACGCAGTATTTT	TRBV6-1	NA	NA	TRBJ2-3
CASSLNGAGNNEQFF	TGTGCCAGCAGCTTGAACGGCGCAGGGAACAATGAGCAGTTCTTC	TRBV5-6	NA	NA	TRBJ2-1
CATPGTSGYEQYF	TGTGCCACCCCAGGGACTAGCGGCTACGAGCAGTACTTC	TRBV6-1	TRBD2	NA	TRBJ2-7
CATSRAGTSGPREQFF	TGTGCCACCAGCAGGGCAGGGACTAGCGGTCCCCGAGAGCAGTTCTTC	TRBV15	TRBD2	NA	TRBJ2-1
CATSDRSGGNQPQHF	TGTGCCACCAGTGACCGGTCCGGGGGGAATCAGCCCCAGCATTTT	TRBV24-1	NA	few	TRBJ1-5
CASSLKGLAGGLFSNEQFF	TGTGCCAGCAGCTTAAAAGGTTTAGCGGGGGGGCTGTTCTCCAATGAGCAGTTCTTC	TRBV11-1	TRBD2	NA	TRBJ2-1
CSARFRAATDTQYF	TGCAGTGCTAGATTCAGGGCGGCCACAGATACGCAGTATTTT	TRBV20-1	NA	NA	TRBJ2-3
CSVGFRGQDYNEQFF	TGCAGCGTTGGGTTCCGGGGGCAAGACTACAATGAGCAGTTCTTC	TRBV29-1	NA	NA	TRBJ2-1
CASSYSNVIGSPGELFF	TGTGCCAGCAGTTACTCGAACGTCATAGGTTCTCCAGGGGAACTGTTTTTT	TRBV6-5	NA	many	TRBJ1-4
CASSQEWREPPYNEQFF	TGTGCCAGCAGCCAAGAGTGGCGGGAGCCCCCCTACAATGAGCAGTTCTTC	TRBV14	TRBD2	NA	TRBJ2-1
CASSQDSTGTGEKLFF	TGCGCCAGCAGCCAAGATTCGACAGGGACGGGTGAAAAACTGTTTTTT	TRBV4-1	TRBD1	many	TRBJ1-4
CASSLDVVRGYGYTF	TGCGCCAGCAGCTTGGATGTAGTCAGGGGGTATGGCTACACCTTC	TRBV5-1	TRBD1	few	TRBJ1-2
CASSEAREGLYEQYF	TGTGCCTCCAGCGAAGCGCGGGAGGGCTTGTACGAGCAGTACTTC	TRBV7-9	TRBD2	NA	TRBJ2-7
CASSRAGTRFF	TGTGCCAGCAGTCGAGCGGGTACAAGGTTCTTC	TRBV16	NA	few	TRBJ2-1
CASSSETGVEEELFF	TGTGCCAGCAGTTCGGAGACAGGGGTCGAGGAGGAGCTGTTTTTT	TRBV12-3/TRBV12-4	TRBD1	few	TRBJ2-2
CASSGRTAGTGELFF	TGTGCCAGCAGCGGAAGGACAGCGGGGACCGGGGAGCTGTTTTTT	TRBV7-9	NA	NA	TRBJ2-2
CASSPRDRVYNEQFF	TGTGCCAGCAGTCCCCGGGACAGGGTTTACAATGAGCAGTTCTTC	TRBV12-3/TRBV12-4	TRBD1	many	TRBJ2-1
CASTRQGVSNQPQHF	TGTGCCAGCACCCGACAGGGCGTGAGCAATCAGCCCCAGCATTTT	TRBV12-3/TRBV12-4	TRBD1	many	TRBJ1-5
CASSQDPAGQGLIDEQFF	TGTGCCAGCAGCCAAGATCCCGCCGGACAGGGCTTAATCGATGAGCAGTTCTTC	TRBV14	TRBD1	few	TRBJ2-1
CASSLWASGWTGELFF	TGTGCCAGCAGTTTATGGGCTAGCGGCTGGACCGGGGAGCTGTTTTTT	TRBV28	TRBD2	NA	TRBJ2-2
CASSLLLTGGDKTQYF	TGCGCCAGCAGCTTGCTCCTAACGGGGGGGGACAAGACGCAGTATTTT	TRBV5-1	TRBD2	NA	TRBJ2-3
CASSYTSGIYNEQFF	TGTGCCAGCAGCTATACTAGCGGGATTTACAATGAGCAGTTCTTC	TRBV7-9	TRBD2	many	TRBJ2-1
CASKAETQYF	TGTGCCAGCAAAGCGGAGACCCAGTACTTC	TRBV6-2/TRBV6-3	NA	few	TRBJ2-5
CATQMRLAKTGELFF	TGTGCCACTCAGATGAGACTAGCGAAGACCGGGGAGCTGTTTTTT	TRBV6-1	TRBD2	few	TRBJ2-2